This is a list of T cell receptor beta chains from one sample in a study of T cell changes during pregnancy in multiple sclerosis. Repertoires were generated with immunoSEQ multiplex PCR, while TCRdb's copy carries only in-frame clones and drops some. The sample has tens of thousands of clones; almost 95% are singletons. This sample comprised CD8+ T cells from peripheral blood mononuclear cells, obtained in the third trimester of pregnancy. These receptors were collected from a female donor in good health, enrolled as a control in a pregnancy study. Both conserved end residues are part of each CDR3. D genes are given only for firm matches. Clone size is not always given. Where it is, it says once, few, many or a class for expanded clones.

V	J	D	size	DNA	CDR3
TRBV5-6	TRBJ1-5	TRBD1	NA	TGTGCCAGCAGCTTCATGACAGGGACCAATCAGCCCCAGCATTTT	CASSFMTGTNQPQHF
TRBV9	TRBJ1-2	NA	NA	TGTGCCAGCAGCACGGGGGATCGGGGCTATGGCTACACCTTC	CASSTGDRGYGYTF
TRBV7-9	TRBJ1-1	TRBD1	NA	TGTGCCAGCAGCGTTGAGGCAGGGGGGACAGTTAACACTGAAGCTTTCTTT	CASSVEAGGTVNTEAFF
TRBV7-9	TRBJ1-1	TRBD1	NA	TGTGCCAGCAGCTTAGGGGACAGGGGAGGGGGCACTGAAGCTTTCTTT	CASSLGDRGGGTEAFF
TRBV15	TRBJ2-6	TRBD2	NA	TGTGCCACCAGCAGACCGGGGACTAGCGGGGGGATCTCTGGGGCCAACGTCCTGACTTTC	CATSRPGTSGGISGANVLTF
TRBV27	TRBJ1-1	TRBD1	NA	TGTGCCAGCAGTCCCTACAGGGGCGACACTGAAGCTTTCTTT	CASSPYRGDTEAFF
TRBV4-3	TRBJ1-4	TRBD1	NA	TGCGCCAGCAGCCAAGATGCGCCCCCACAGGGGGCTGGTGAAAAACTGTTTTTT	CASSQDAPPQGAGEKLFF
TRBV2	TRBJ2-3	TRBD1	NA	TGTGCCAGCAGATCCCTCGGACAGGGCACAGATACGCAGTATTTT	CASRSLGQGTDTQYF
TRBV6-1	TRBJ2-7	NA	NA	TGTGCCAGCAGTGAATTTGGGACGGGAGACGAGCAGTACTTC	CASSEFGTGDEQYF
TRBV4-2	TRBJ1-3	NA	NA	TGTGCCAGCAGCCAAGATCAAAGGGCGGGAGACTCTGGAAACACCATATATTTT	CASSQDQRAGDSGNTIYF
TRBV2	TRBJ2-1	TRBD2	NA	TGTGCCAGCAGCGACGTTCCTAGCGGGATTGACAATGAGCAGTTCTTC	CASSDVPSGIDNEQFF
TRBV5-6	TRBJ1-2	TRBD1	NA	TGTGCCAGCAGCTTGGACGACAGGGATAACTATGGCTACACCTTC	CASSLDDRDNYGYTF
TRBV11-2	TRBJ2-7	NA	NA	TGTGCCAGCAGCCCCCGGAGGGGATTATCGCCCTACGAGCAGTACTTC	CASSPRRGLSPYEQYF
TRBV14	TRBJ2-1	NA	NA	TGTGCCAGCAGCCAAGATTTGTCTCCGTACAATGAGCAGTTCTTC	CASSQDLSPYNEQFF
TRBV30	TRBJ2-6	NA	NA	TGTGCCTGGAGACCCGGACAGTTAGGGGCCAACGTCCTGACTTTC	CAWRPGQLGANVLTF
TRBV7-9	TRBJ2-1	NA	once	TGTGCCAGCAGCTTAGGTAGTAATGAGCAGTTCTTC	CASSLGSNEQFF
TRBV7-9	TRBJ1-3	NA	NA	TGTGCCAGCAGCTTAGTGGCAGATGGAAACACCATATATTTT	CASSLVADGNTIYF
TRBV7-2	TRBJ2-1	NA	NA	TGTGCCAGCAGCTTAGCGTCTGGACAGAGGCAGTTCTTC	CASSLASGQRQFF
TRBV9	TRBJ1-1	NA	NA	TGTGCCAGCAGCGTAGACGGGCTAGAGAGGGCCATGAACACTGAAGCTTTCTTT	CASSVDGLERAMNTEAFF
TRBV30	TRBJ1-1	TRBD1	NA	TGTGCCTGGGGTGGCCCCTACCTTAGACAGGGGTGGGGCACTGAAGCTTTCTTT	CAWGGPYLRQGWGTEAFF
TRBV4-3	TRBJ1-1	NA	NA	TGCGCCAGCAGCCAAGATCGGAGCAGGGGAGGGGCTTTCTTT	CASSQDRSRGGAFF
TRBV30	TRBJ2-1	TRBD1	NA	TGTGCCTGGAGGCCGGGACAGGGGAACTTAGTTGGTGACGGGGGGTACTACAATGAGCAGTTCTTC	CAWRPGQGNLVGDGGYYNEQFF
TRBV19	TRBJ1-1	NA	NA	TGTGCCAGTACTACAGGGTTTATTGAAGCTTTCTTT	CASTTGFIEAFF
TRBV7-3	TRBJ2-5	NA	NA	TGTGCCAGCAGCCGTATGCAGGGAGAGACCCAGTACTTC	CASSRMQGETQYF
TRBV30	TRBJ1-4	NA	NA	TGTGCCTTCATGAGACACGCGGACACCTTGAATGAAAAACTGTTTTTT	CAFMRHADTLNEKLFF
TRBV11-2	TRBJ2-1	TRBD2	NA	TGTGCCAGCAGCTTAGTCCCGGGACTAGCGGGGGGCCCAAATGAGCAGTTCTTC	CASSLVPGLAGGPNEQFF
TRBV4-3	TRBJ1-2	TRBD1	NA	TGCGCCAGCAGCCAAGTTTACACAGGGGTTGGGTATGGCTACACCTTC	CASSQVYTGVGYGYTF
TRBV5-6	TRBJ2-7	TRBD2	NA	TGTGCCAGCAGCTTGGGACTAGCCCACGAGCAGTACTTC	CASSLGLAHEQYF
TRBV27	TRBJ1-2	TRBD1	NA	TGTGCCAGCAGTTCTCAGGGGGAAAACTATGGCTACACCTTC	CASSSQGENYGYTF
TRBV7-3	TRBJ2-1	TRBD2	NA	TGTGCCAGCGGCACTAGCGGGGGAGGTTACAATGAGCAGTTCTTC	CASGTSGGGYNEQFF
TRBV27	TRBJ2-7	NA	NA	TGTGCCAGCAGTTTAGAGGGGGCCTACGAGCAGTACTTC	CASSLEGAYEQYF
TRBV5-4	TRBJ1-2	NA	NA	TGTGCCAGCAGCTCTCCGGAGGAATTCTCTAACTATGGCTACACCTTC	CASSSPEEFSNYGYTF
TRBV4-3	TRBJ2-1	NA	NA	TGCGCCAGCAGCCAAGAACGGTCACGTTCCTACAATGAGCAGTTCTTC	CASSQERSRSYNEQFF
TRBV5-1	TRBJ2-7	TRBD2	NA	TGCGCCAGCAGACCTGAAGCGGGGGGACCCTACGAGCAGTACTTC	CASRPEAGGPYEQYF
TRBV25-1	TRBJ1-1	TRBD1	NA	TGTGCCAGCAGCGAATGGACAGGGGAGACTGAAGCTTTCTTT	CASSEWTGETEAFF
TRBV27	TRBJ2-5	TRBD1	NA	TGTGCCAGCACCCCTAGAGGTGGGGACAGGGAGACCCAGTACTTC	CASTPRGGDRETQYF
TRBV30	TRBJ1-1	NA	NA	TGTGCCTGGGACATTGTTGGAGGGGCCGAAGCTTTCTTT	CAWDIVGGAEAFF
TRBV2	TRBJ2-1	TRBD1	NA	TGTGCCAGCATGGGACAGGGCGATGAGCAGTTCTTC	CASMGQGDEQFF
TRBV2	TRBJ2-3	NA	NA	TGTGCCAGCATGGTCGGGAGCAGCACAGATACGCAGTATTTT	CASMVGSSTDTQYF
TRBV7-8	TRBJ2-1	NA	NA	TGTGCCAGCAGCTTAGACAGAAGCTCCTACAATGAGCAGTTCTTC	CASSLDRSSYNEQFF
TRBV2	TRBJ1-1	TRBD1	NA	TGTGCCAGCAGGGGGACAGGGGTCGATGAAGCTTTCTTT	CASRGTGVDEAFF
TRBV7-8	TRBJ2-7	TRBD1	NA	TGTGCCAGCAGCCCCCGGACAGGCCTCCCCCTCGAGCAGTACTTC	CASSPRTGLPLEQYF
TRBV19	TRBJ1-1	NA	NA	TGTGCCAGTAGTATCCGGGACACGAACACTGAAGCTTTCTTT	CASSIRDTNTEAFF
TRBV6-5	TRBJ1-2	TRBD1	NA	TGTGCCAGCGGGCGACAGGGGGCTGGATATGGCTACACCTTC	CASGRQGAGYGYTF
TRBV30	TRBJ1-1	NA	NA	TGTGCCTGGACGCCCTTGTGGGTAGAGGGCACTGAAGCTTTCTTT	CAWTPLWVEGTEAFF
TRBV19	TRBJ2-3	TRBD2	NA	TGTGCCAGTAGTATAGATCGGGTAGCGGGGCACACAGATACGCAGTATTTT	CASSIDRVAGHTDTQYF
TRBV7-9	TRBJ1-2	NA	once	TGTGCCAGCAGCTTAGCTCTTGGAGGGAACGGCTACACCTTC	CASSLALGGNGYTF
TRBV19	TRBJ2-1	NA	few	TGTGCCAGTAGTTTCTACAGGGAGGGGATAGGGGAGCAGTTCTTC	CASSFYREGIGEQFF
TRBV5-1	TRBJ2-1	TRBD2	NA	TGCGCCAGCAGCGCCACTAGCGGGGGGTTCCTCTACAATGAGCAGTTCTTC	CASSATSGGFLYNEQFF
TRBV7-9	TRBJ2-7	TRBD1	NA	TGTGCCAGCAGCTTAAACCAGGGGGCAGACGAGCAGTACTTC	CASSLNQGADEQYF
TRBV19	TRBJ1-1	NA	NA	TGTGCCAGTTATCCGGGACGGGGGGGCACTGAAGCTTTCTTT	CASYPGRGGTEAFF
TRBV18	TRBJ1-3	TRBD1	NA	TGTGCCAGCTCCGAGGACAGGGCCCTCTCTGGAAACACCATATATTTT	CASSEDRALSGNTIYF
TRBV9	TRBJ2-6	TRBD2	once	TGTGCCAGCAGCGTAGACCCTAGCGGGGCCTATAGCTCTGGGGCCAACGTCCTGACTTTC	CASSVDPSGAYSSGANVLTF
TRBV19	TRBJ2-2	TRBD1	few	TGTGCCACTCAGAGAGGACAGGGAGACACCGGGGAGCTGTTTTTT	CATQRGQGDTGELFF
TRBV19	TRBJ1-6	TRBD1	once	TGTGCCAGTAGTCCCGGGACAGGGGGCAATTCACCCCTCCACTTT	CASSPGTGGNSPLHF
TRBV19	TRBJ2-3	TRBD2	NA	TGTGCCAGAGGGACTAGCGGGGGGAGAGATACGCAGTATTTT	CARGTSGGRDTQYF
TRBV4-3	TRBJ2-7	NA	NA	TGCGCCATCCCGACCCCGCAATCTAGGTACGAGCAGTACTTC	CAIPTPQSRYEQYF
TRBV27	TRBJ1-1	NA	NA	TGTGCCAGCAGCTCAGCGGGGGCGGAAGCTTTCTTT	CASSSAGAEAFF
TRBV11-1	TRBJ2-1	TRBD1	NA	TGTGCCAGCAGCTTAGGGACAGGCATAAACAATGAGCAGTTCTTC	CASSLGTGINNEQFF